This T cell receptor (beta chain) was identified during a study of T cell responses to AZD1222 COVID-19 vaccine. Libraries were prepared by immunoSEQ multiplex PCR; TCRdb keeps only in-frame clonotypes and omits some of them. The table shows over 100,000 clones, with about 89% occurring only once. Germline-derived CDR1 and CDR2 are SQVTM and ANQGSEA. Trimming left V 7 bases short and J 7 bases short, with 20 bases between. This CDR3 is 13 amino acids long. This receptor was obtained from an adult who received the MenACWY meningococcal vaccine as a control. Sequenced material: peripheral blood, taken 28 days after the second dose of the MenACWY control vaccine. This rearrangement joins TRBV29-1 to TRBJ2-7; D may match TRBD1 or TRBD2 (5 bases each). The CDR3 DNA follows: TGCAGCGCCGGAGAGGGCTCAGCAGGGGAGCAGTACTTC. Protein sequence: CSAGEGSAGEQYF.